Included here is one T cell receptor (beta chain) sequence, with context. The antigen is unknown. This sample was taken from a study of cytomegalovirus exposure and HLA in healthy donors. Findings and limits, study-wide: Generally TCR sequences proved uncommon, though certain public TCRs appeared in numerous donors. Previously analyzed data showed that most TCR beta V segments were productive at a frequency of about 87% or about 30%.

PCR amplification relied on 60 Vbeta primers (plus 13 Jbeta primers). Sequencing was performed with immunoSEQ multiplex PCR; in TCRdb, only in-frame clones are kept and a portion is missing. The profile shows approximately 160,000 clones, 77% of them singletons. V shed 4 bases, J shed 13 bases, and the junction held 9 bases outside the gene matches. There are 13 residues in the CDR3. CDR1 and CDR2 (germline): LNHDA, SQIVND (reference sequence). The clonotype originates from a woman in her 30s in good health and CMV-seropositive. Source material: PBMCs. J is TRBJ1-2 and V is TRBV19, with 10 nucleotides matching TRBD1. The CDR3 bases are TGTGCCAGTAGTACCTTGGACAGGGGGAGTTGCACCTTC. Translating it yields CASSTLDRGSCTF.